Reported below is one T cell receptor beta chain. Its antigen is still unknown. Sequencing relied on a NextSeq 550. The Human TCR Profiling Kit (MiLaboratory) was used to make UMI-labeled 5' RACE TRB cDNA libraries. cDNA synthesis used the entire amount of extracted RNA, and PCR amplification then used the entire amount of cDNA produced. Libraries were prepared in parallel with an identical number of PCR cycles. The study's processing was this. MIGEC and MiXCR extracted about 50,000 +/- 10,000 unique UMI-labeled TRB cDNA molecules per library, requiring at least two reads per UMI. An average of roughly 40,000 +/- 10,000 functional in-frame TRB CDR3 nucleotide clonotypes without stop codons was found per library. After each sample was downsampled to 5000 UMI-labeled TRB molecules, VDJtools was used to calculate diversity metrics such as normalized Shannon-Wiener and Chao1. VDJtools computed clonotype-size-weighted physicochemical properties of the central five CDR3 residues: interaction energy, strength, volume and Kidera factor 4. Following TCRdb reprocessing, every CDR3 protein sequence forms one entry, and DNA is not provided. The V and J calls reflect TCRdb's pipeline rather than the authors' work. This specimen's table enumerates under 85,000 distinct CDR3 sequences. The ten largest clonotypes hold roughly 1.6% of the sample.

CDR1 and CDR2, per the germline V gene, are SGDLS and YYNGEE. Spanning cysteine to phenylalanine, the CDR3 consists of 16 amino acids. This entry has no DNA. The sample originates from a study of CXCR3-negative and CXCR3-positive naive CD8 T cells (dated by TCRdb to between 2018 and 2021). Looking at the study overall: In total, roughly 150 million TRB reads were obtained, or roughly 1.5 +/- 0.3 million reads per library. The TRBV-TRBJ cluster analysis covered naive subsets from about 5 donors and memory cells from 3 donors. The diversity and physicochemical repertoire analyses included more than ten donors pooled from two independent experiments. Study-wide conclusions, independent of this receptor: Similar TRBV-TRBJ usage was shown by naive CXCR3-negative and CXCR3-positive cells from the same donor, whereas distinct patterns were shown by memory cells. TRB CDR3s from CXCR3-positive naive cells showed higher hydrophobicity (lower Kidera factor 4), lower energy, and higher strength and volume indices than CXCR3-negative naive cells. Because surface CD5, which is linked to self-reactivity in mice, was comparable between the naive subsets, TCR interaction strength was also inferred from TRB CDR3 physicochemical properties. Because CXCR3 expression was partially decreased after cryopreservation, freshly isolated PBMCs were used for most assays. Comparably high repertoire diversity was found in both naive subsets, whereas much lower repertoire diversity was found in memory CD8+ T cells.

Each CD8+ T cell subset was flow-sorted in triplicate, with over 250,000 cells per subset placed directly into RLT lysis buffer. To keep memory contaminants out, a stringent definition of naive CD8+ T cells was applied: CD45RO-CCR7+CD27+CD95-. Standard density gradient centrifugation was used to isolate peripheral blood mononuclear cells from buffy coats. A FACSAria III was used to flow-sort naive CXCR3-negative and CXCR3-positive CD8+ T cells. An RNeasy Mini Kit was used to extract total RNA from the sorted cells. The clonotype comes from a human donor in good health. Some clones in this sample may be carry-over from other donors' samples. The chain is made from TRBV9 and TRBJ2-7; as DNA is missing, the TRBD1 call by TCRdb cannot be tested. Sequencing used naive CXCR3- CD8+ T cells from blood. Explained via the paper, the cell subset or site label denotes: CD45RO-CCR7+CD27+CD95- naive CD8+ T cells lacking CXCR3 (TNR3-). This receptor has the CDR3 CASSMSGTGVPYEQYF.